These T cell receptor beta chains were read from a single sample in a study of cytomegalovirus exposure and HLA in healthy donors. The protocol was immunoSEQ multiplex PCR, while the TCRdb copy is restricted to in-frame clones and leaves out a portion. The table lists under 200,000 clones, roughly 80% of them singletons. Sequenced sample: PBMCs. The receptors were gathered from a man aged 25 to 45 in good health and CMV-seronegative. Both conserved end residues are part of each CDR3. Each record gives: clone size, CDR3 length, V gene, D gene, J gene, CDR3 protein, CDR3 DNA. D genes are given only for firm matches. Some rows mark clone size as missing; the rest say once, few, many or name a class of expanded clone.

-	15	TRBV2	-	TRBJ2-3	CASSEGPVSTDTQYF	TGTGCCAGCAGTGAAGGTCCGGTTAGCACAGATACGCAGTATTTT
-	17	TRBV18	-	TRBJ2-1	CASSPPSLTGVGYEQFF	TGTGCCAGCTCACCACCGAGTTTAACGGGAGTAGGGTATGAGCAGTTCTTC
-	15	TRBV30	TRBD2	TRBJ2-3	CAWNIAGVGTDTQYF	TGTGCCTGGAACATAGCGGGAGTTGGCACAGATACGCAGTATTTT
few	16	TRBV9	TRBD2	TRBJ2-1	CASSVGSSGRDNEQFF	TGTGCCAGCAGCGTAGGATCTAGCGGGAGAGACAATGAGCAGTTCTTC
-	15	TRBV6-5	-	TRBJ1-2	CASSYSNAGLDGYTF	TGTGCCAGCAGTTACTCCAACGCAGGGCTCGATGGCTACACCTTC
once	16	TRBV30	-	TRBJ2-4	CAWSVRGGLVENIQYF	TGTGCCTGGAGTGTACGAGGAGGGTTGGTGGAAAACATTCAGTACTTC
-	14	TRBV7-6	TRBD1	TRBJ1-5	CASSYQGGNQPQHF	TGTGCCAGCAGCTACCAGGGGGGCAATCAGCCCCAGCATTTT
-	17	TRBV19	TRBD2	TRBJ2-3	CASSRTSGRALTDTQYF	TGTGCCAGTAGCCGGACTAGCGGGAGGGCCCTTACAGATACGCAGTATTTT
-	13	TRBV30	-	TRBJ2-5	CAWSFKAAETQYF	TGTGCCTGGAGTTTCAAAGCCGCAGAGACCCAGTACTTC
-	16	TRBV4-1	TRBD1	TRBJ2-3	CASSQLGQGGTDTQYF	TGCGCCAGCAGCCAATTGGGACAGGGGGGGACAGATACGCAGTATTTT
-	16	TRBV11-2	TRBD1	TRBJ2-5	CASSFLGQGGQETQYF	TGTGCCAGCAGCTTTCTGGGACAGGGGGGTCAAGAGACCCAGTACTTC
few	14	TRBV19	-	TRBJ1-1	CASSYREKNTEAFF	TGTGCCAGTAGTTACCGGGAGAAGAACACTGAAGCTTTCTTT
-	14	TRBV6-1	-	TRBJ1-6	CAAGRSSYNSPLHF	TGTGCCGCTGGGAGAAGCTCCTATAATTCACCCCTCCACTTT
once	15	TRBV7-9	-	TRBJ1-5	CASGGGARSNQPQHF	TGTGCCAGCGGCGGGGGGGCTAGGAGCAATCAGCCCCAGCATTTT
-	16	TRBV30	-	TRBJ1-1	CAWSGSGRGQWGRAFF	TGTGCCTGGTCCGGCTCGGGGAGGGGCCAATGGGGAAGAGCTTTCTTT
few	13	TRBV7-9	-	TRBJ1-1	CASSLTQNTEAFF	TGTGCCAGCAGCTTAACACAGAACACTGAAGCTTTCTTT
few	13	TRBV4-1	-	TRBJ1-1	CASHGQKNTEAFF	TGCGCCAGCCACGGACAGAAGAACACTGAAGCTTTCTTT
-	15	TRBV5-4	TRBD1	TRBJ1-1	CASSPEATGAKEAFF	TGTGCCAGCAGCCCCGAAGCGACAGGGGCGAAGGAAGCTTTCTTT
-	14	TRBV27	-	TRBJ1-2	CASSFLGGGYGYTF	TGTGCCAGCAGTTTTTTGGGGGGTGGATATGGCTACACCTTC
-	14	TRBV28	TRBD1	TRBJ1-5	CASRGTGQNQPQHF	TGTGCCAGCAGAGGGACAGGACAAAATCAGCCCCAGCATTTT
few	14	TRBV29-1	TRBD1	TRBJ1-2	CSEIRQGKSYGYTF	TGCAGCGAGATCCGACAGGGAAAGTCGTATGGCTACACCTTC
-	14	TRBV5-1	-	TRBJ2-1	CASSRESAGNEQFF	TGCGCCAGCAGCCGGGAGTCCGCGGGGAATGAGCAGTTCTTC
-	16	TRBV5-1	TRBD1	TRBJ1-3	CASSAAQGAVGNTIYF	TGCGCCAGCAGCGCCGCTCAGGGGGCGGTTGGAAACACCATATATTTT
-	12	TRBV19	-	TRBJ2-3	CASSIYSDTQYF	TGTGCCAGTAGTATCTACTCAGATACGCAGTATTTT
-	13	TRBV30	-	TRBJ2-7	CAWSFPLAYEQYF	TGTGCCTGGAGTTTCCCACTAGCCTACGAGCAGTACTTC
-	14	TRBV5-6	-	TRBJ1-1	CASSSGTKNTEAFF	TGTGCCAGCAGTTCCGGGACAAAGAACACTGAAGCTTTCTTT
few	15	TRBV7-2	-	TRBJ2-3	CASSTQGGETDTQYF	TGTGCCAGCAGCACACAGGGGGGGGAGACAGATACGCAGTATTTT
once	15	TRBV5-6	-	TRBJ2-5	CASSSPWQRQETQYF	TGTGCCAGCAGCTCTCCCTGGCAGAGGCAAGAGACCCAGTACTTC
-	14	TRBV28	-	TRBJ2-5	CASSLYQGRGTQYF	TGTGCCAGCAGTTTATATCAGGGAAGGGGGACCCAGTACTTC
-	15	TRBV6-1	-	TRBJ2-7	CASSALRAGFDEQYF	TGTGCCAGCAGTGCCCTCCGGGCAGGGTTCGACGAGCAGTACTTC
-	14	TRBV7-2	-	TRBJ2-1	CASSIERASDEQFF	TGTGCCAGCAGCATTGAAAGGGCTAGCGATGAGCAGTTCTTC
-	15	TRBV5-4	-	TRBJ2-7	CASSIRGEPSYEQYF	TGTGCCAGCAGCATACGCGGGGAACCGTCCTACGAGCAGTACTTC
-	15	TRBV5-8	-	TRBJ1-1	CASSLVTGRNTEAFF	TGTGCCAGCAGCTTGGTTACAGGGCGAAACACTGAAGCTTTCTTT
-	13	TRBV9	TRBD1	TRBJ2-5	CASSDGTVETQYF	TGTGCCAGCAGTGACGGGACAGTAGAGACCCAGTACTTC
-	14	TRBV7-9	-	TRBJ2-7	CASSSYTGGYEQYF	TGTGCCAGCAGCTCGTACACCGGGGGCTACGAGCAGTACTTC
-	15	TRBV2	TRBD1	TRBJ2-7	CASTSAGTGKYEQYF	TGTGCCAGCACCTCCGCCGGGACAGGAAAATACGAGCAGTACTTC